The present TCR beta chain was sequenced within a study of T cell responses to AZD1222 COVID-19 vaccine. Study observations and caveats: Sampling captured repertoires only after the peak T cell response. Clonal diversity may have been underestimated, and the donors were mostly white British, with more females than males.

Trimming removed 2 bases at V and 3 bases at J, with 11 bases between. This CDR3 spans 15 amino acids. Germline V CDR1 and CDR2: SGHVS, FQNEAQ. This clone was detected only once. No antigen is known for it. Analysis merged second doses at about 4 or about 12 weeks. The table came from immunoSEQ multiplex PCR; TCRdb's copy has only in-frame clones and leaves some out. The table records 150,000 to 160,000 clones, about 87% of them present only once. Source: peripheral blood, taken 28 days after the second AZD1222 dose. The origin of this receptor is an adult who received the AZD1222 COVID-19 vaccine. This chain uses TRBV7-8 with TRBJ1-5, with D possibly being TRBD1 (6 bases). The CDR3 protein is CASSLTGTLNQPQHF. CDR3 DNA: TGTGCCAGCAGCTTAACCGGGACACTCAATCAGCCCCAGCATTTT.